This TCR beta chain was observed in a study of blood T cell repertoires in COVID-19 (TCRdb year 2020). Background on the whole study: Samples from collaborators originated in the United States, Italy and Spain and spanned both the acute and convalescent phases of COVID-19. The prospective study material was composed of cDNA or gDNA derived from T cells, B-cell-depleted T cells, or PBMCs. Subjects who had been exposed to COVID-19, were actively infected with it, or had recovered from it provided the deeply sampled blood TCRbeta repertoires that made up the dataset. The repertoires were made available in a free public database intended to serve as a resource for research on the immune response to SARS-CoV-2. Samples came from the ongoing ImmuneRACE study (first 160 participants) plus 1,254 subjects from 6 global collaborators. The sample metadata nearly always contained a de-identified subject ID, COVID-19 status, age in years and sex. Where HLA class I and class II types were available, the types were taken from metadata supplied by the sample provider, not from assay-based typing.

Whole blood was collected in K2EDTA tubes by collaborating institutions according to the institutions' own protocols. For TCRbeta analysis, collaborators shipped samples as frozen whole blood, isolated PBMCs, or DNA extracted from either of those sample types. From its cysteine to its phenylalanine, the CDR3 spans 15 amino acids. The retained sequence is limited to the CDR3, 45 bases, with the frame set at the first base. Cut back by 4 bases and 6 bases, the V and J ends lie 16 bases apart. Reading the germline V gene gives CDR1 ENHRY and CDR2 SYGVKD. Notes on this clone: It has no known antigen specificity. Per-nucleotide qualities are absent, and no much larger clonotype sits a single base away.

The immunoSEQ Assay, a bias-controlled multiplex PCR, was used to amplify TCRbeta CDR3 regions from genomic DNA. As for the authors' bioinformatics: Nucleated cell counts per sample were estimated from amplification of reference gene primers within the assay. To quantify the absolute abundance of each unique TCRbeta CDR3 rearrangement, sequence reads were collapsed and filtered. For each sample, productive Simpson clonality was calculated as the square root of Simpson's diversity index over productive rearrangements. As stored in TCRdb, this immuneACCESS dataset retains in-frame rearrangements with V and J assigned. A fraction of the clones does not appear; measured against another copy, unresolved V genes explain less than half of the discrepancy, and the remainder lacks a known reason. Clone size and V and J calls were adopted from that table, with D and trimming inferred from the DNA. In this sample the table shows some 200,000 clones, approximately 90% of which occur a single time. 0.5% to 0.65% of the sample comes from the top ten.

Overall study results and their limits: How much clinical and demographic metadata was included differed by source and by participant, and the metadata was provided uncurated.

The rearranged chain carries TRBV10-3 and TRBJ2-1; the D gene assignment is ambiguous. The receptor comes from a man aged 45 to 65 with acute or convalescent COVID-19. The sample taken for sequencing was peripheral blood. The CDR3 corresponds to CAISVQSPQSNEQFF. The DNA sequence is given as TGTGCCATCAGTGTACAGAGCCCACAATCCAATGAGCAGTTCTTC.